The rows below give T cell receptor beta chains drawn from one sample of a study of blood T cell repertoires in COVID-19. Some clones are missing from TCRdb's copy, which holds only in-frame ones; the method was immunoSEQ multiplex PCR. The sample includes 120,000 or so clones, roughly 80% seen only once; the top ten take about 12%. Material: peripheral blood. The origin of the receptors is a human donor in a cohort sampled during active COVID-19. Each CDR3 is given with its conserved first and last residue. The order of the fields is J gene, D gene, clone size, V gene, CDR3 DNA, CDR3 protein. The D gene is left open where the match is weak. Clone size is not always given. Where it is, it says once, few, many or a class for expanded clones.

TRBJ1-2 TRBD1 - TRBV6-6 TGTGCCAGCAGCACACCCCGGGACAGGGCGGCGTATGGCTACACCTTC CASSTPRDRAAYGYTF
TRBJ2-7 - - TRBV6-5 TGTGCCAGCAGTTATTCAGGGTGGGAGCAGTACTTC CASSYSGWEQYF
TRBJ2-1 TRBD2 - TRBV4-1 TGCGCCAGCAGCCAAGATGCACTAGCGTATACGAATGAGCAGTTCTTC CASSQDALAYTNEQFF
TRBJ1-1 - - TRBV6-6 TGTGCCAGCCACTTACTGAACACTGAAGCTTTCTTT CASHLLNTEAFF
TRBJ2-5 - once TRBV6-5 TGTGCCAGCAGGGACTCCGAGCGGCGAACTCACTTC CASRDSERRTHF
TRBJ2-5 - - TRBV5-1 TGCGCCAGCAGCCCACAGCCGTCTCAAGAGACCCAGTACTTC CASSPQPSQETQYF
TRBJ2-1 TRBD2 - TRBV9 TGTGCCAGCAGCGTGCAACTAGCGGGGGGGAATGAGCAGTTCTTC CASSVQLAGGNEQFF
TRBJ1-2 TRBD1 - TRBV6-6 TGTGCCAGCAGTCCCGGGGGACAGGACCCAACTAACTATGGCTACACCTTC CASSPGGQDPTNYGYTF
TRBJ2-7 - - TRBV9 TGTGCCAGCAGCCGAGGACTGGACTCCTACGAGCAGTACTTC CASSRGLDSYEQYF
TRBJ2-5 TRBD2 - TRBV19 TGTGCCAGTAGTGGGACTAGCGGGGTTGAGACCCAGTACTTC CASSGTSGVETQYF
TRBJ1-1 TRBD1 - TRBV18 TGTGCCAGCTCACCACCGACGGGACAGGGGGACACTGAAGCTTTCTTT CASSPPTGQGDTEAFF
TRBJ2-1 TRBD2 few TRBV4-2 TGTGCCAGCAGCCAAGACGGGGGGGCCTACAATGAGCAGTTCTTC CASSQDGGAYNEQFF
TRBJ2-2 TRBD2 - TRBV9 TGTGCCCGCGGGGCGGGGGGAAACACCGGGGAGCTGTTTTTT CARGAGGNTGELFF
TRBJ2-3 - - TRBV4-1 TGCGCCAGCAGCCACCCGGGACATAAGGTCCCAGATACGCAGTATTTT CASSHPGHKVPDTQYF
TRBJ2-1 - - TRBV6-4 TGTGCCAGCAGTGAAGGCTTCGGGGCAGGGGTTGAGCAGTTCTTC CASSEGFGAGVEQFF
TRBJ2-7 - - TRBV6-5 TGTGCCAGCAGTTATCTTTCCTCGGGGGAGCAGTACTTC CASSYLSSGEQYF
TRBJ2-5 - - TRBV5-1 TGCGCCAGCAGCTTGTTCCTCCAAGAGACCCAGTACTTC CASSLFLQETQYF